This T cell receptor (beta chain) was identified during a study of blood T cell repertoires in COVID-19. About the study: Sites across the United States, Italy and Spain contributed samples from acute and convalescent COVID-19.

In the authors' methods: Amplification from reference gene primers served as the basis for estimated nucleated cell counts. Generated by immunoSEQ multiplex PCR, the TCRdb table keeps only in-frame clones and is missing some. Clone size and the V and J calls come from that table; the DNA yielded D and trimming. The sample lists around 200,000 clones, around 84% occurring once. The clonotype originates from a man aged 35-49 years with active or convalescent COVID-19. The sequenced material came from peripheral blood.

CDR3 protein: CASSLSGQNTGELFF. DNA for the CDR3: TGTGCCAGCAGTTTATCGGGACAAAACACCGGGGAGCTGTTTTTT. V is TRBV27 and J is TRBJ2-2, with D perhaps matching TRBD1 (6 bases). This CDR3 comprises 15 residues. The V gene lost 0 bases and the J gene lost 2 bases, with 7 bases spanning the gap. CDR1 and CDR2 from the germline V gene are MNHEY and SMNVEV (reference sequence).